The TCR beta chain described here comes from a study of Ad26.COV2.S vaccination and SARS-CoV-2 variants. The treatment: over 15 received Ad26.COV2.S at low or high dose, single or two shots; roughly five received placebo; per-sample allocation not given. At day 63 after the first vaccine or placebo injection, samples were drawn. Data came from immunoSEQ multiplex PCR; TCRdb stores just in-frame clones and leaves some out. The sample lists roughly 680,000 clones, roughly 90% occurring once. The CDR3 runs 15 residues. Looked up from germline, CDR1 is GTSNPN and CDR2 is SVGIG (reference sequence). The germline V and J ends were trimmed by 0 bases and 0 bases, with 9 bases remaining between them.

Sequenced here: peripheral blood, sampled in a trial of Ad26.COV2.S vaccine versus placebo. The rearrangement joins TRBV30 to TRBJ2-1, with TRBD2 as a possible D gene (6 bases). The sequence was obtained from a person between 18 and 60 years old who received the Ad26.COV2.S COVID-19 vaccine or a placebo. The CDR3 DNA is TGTGCCTGGAGTGTACAGACTAGCTCCTACAATGAGCAGTTCTTC. The encoded protein is CAWSVQTSSYNEQFF.